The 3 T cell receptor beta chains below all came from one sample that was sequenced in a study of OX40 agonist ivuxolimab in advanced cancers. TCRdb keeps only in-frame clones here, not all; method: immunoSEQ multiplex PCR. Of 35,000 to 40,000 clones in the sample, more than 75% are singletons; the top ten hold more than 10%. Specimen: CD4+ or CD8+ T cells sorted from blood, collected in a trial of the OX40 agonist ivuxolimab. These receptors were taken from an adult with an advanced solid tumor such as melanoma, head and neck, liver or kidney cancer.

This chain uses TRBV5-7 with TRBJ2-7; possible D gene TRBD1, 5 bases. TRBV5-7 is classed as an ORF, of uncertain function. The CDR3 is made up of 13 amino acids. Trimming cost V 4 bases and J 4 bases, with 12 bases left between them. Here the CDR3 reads CASSPGFSYEQYF. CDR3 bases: TGTGCCAGCAGCCCAGGGTTTTCGTACGAGCAGTACTTC.

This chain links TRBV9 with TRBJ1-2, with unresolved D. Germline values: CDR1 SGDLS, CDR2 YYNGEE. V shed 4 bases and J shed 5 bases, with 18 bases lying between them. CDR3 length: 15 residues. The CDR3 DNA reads TGTGCCAGCAGCCGAACAAGGGATGAGGTTTATGGCTACACCTTC. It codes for CASSRTRDEVYGYTF. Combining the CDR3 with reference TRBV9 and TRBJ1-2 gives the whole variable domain DSGVTQTPKHLITATGQRVTLRCSPRSGDLSVYWYQQSLDQGLQFLIQYYNGEERAKGNILERFSAQQFPDLHSELNLSSLELGDSALYFCASSRTRDEVYGYTFGSGTRLTVV.

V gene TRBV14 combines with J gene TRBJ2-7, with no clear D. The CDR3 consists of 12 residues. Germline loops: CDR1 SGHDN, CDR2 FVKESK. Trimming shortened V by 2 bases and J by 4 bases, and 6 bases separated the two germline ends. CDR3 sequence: CASSQYWYEQYF. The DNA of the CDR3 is TGTGCCAGCAGCCAATATTGGTACGAGCAGTACTTC. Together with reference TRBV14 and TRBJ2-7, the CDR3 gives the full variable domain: EAGVTQFPSHSVIEKGQTVTLRCDPISGHDNLYWYRRVMGKEIKFLLHFVKESKQDESGMPNNRFLAERTGGTYSTLKVQPAELEDSGVYFCASSQYWYEQYFGPGTRLTVT.